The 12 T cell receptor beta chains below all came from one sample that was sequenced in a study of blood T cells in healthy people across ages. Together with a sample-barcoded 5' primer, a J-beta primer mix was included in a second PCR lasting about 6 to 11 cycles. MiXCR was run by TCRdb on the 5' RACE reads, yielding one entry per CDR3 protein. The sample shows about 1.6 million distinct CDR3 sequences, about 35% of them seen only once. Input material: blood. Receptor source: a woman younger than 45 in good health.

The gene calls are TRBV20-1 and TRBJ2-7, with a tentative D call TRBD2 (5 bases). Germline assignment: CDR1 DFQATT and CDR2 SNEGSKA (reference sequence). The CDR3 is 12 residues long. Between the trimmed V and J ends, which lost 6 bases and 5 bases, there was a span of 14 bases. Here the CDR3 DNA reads TGCAGTGCCAAACGGGGATTCGACGAGCAGTACTTC. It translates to CSAKRGFDEQYF.

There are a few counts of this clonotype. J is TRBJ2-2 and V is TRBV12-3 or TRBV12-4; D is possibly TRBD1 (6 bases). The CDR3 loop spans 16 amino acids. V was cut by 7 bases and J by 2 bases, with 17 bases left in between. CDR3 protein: CASTLSSRGNTGELFF. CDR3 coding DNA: TGTGCCAGCACCCTCTCGTCCAGGGGAAACACCGGGGAGCTGTTTTTT.

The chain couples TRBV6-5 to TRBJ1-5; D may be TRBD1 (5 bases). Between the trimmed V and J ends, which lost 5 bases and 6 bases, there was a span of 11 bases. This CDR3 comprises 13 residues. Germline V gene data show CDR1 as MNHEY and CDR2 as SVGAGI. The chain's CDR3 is CASSISGGQPQHF. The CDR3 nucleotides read TGTGCCAGCAGTATCTCTGGGGGTCAGCCCCAGCATTTT.

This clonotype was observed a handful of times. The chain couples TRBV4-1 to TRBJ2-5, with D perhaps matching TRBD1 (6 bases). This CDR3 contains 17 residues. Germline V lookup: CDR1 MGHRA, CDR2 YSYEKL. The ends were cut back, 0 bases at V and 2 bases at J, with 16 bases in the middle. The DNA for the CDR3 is TGCGCCAGCAGCCAAGATCGAAGGACAGCCTTGCAAGAGACCCAGTACTTC. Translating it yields CASSQDRRTALQETQYF.

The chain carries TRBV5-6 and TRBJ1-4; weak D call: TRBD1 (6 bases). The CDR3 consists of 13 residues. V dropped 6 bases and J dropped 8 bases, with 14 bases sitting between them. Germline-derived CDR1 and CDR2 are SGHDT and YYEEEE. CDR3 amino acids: CASNSGTSEKLFF. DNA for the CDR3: TGTGCCAGCAACTCGGGGACATCCGAAAAACTGTTTTTT.

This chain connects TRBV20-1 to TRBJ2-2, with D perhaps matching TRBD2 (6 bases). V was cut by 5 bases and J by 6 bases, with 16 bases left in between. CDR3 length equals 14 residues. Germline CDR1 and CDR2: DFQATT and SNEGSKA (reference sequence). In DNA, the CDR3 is TGCAGTGCTCGGAGGGCCGGGTCGGCCGGGGAGCTGTTTTTT. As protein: CSARRAGSAGELFF.

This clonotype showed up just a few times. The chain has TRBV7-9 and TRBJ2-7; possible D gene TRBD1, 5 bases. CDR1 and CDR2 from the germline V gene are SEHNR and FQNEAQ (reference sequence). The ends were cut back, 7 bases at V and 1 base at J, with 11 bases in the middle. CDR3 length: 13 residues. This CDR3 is CASNAAGSYEQYF. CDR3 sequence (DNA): TGTGCCAGCAACGCAGCAGGGTCCTACGAGCAGTACTTC.

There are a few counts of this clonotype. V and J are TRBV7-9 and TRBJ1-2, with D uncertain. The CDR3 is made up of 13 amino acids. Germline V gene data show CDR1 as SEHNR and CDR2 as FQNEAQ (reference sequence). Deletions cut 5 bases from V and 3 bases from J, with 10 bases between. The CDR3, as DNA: TGTGCCAGCAGCCCCATCGAAGACTATGGCTACACCTTC. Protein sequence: CASSPIEDYGYTF. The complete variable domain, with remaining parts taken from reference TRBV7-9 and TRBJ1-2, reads DTGVSQNPRHKITKRGQNVTFRCDPISEHNRLYWYRQTLGQGPEFLTYFQNEAQLEKSRLLSDRFSAERPKGSFSTLEIQRTEQGDSAMYLCASSPIEDYGYTFGSGTRLTVV.

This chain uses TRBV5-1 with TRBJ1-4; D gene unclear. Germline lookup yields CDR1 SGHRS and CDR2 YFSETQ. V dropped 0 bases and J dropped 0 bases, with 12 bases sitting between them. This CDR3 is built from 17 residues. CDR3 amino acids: CASSLGASGTTNEKLFF. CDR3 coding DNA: TGCGCCAGCAGCTTGGGGGCGTCGGGAACAACTAATGAAAAACTGTTTTTT.

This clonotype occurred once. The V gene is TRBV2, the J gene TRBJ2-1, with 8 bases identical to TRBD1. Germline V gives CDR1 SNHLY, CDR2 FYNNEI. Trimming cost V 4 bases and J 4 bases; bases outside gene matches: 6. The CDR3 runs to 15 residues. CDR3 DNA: TGTGCCAGCAGTGCCGACAGGGGAAATTACAATGAGCAGTTCTTC. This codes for CASSADRGNYNEQFF.

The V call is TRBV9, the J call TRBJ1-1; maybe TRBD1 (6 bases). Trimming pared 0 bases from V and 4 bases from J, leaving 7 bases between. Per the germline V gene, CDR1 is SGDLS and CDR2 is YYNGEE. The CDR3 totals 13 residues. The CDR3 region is CASSVEQGTEAFF. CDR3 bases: TGTGCCAGCAGCGTAGAACAGGGCACTGAAGCTTTCTTT.

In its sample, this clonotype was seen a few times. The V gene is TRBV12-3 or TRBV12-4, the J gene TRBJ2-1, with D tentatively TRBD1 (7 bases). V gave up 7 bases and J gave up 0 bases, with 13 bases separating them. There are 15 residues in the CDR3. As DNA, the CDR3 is TGTGCCAGCAATGGCGGGGACAGCTCCTACAATGAGCAGTTCTTC. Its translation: CASNGGDSSYNEQFF.